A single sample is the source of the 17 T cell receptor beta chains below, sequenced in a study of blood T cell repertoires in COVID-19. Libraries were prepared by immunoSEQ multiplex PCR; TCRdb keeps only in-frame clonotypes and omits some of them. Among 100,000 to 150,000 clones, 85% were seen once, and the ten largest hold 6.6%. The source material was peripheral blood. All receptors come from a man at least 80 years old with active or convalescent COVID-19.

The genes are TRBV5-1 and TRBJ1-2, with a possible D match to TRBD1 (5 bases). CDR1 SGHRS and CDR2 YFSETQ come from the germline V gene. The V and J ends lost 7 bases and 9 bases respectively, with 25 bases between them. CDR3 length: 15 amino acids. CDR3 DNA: TGCGCCAGCGGGATGGGGCAAGGGCTCTTATCGAGCTACACCTTC. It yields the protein CASGMGQGLLSSYTF.

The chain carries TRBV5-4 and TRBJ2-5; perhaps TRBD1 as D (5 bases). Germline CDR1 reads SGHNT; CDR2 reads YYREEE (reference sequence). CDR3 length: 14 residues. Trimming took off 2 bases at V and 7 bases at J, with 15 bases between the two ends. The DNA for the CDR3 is TGTGCCAGCAGCTTCGTAGCAGGGCAGGGGACCCAGTACTTC. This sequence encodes CASSFVAGQGTQYF. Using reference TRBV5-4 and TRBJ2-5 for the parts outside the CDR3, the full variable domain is ETGVTQSPTHLIKTRGQQVTLRCSSQSGHNTVSWYQQALGQGPQFIFQYYREEENGRGNFPPRFSGLQFPNYSSELNVNALELDDSALYLCASSFVAGQGTQYFGPGTRLLVL.

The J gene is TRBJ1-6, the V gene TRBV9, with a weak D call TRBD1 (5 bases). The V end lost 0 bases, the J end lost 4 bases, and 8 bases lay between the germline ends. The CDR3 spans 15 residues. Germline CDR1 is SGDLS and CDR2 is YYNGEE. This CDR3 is CASSVGGRYNSPLHF. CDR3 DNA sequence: TGTGCCAGCAGCGTAGGGGGGAGGTATAATTCACCCCTCCACTTT.

CDR3: CASSSNRDSMTQYF. CDR3 coding DNA: TGTGCCAGCAGCTCAAACAGGGATAGCATGACCCAGTACTTC. The V gene is TRBV7-3, the J gene TRBJ2-5; a weak D match, TRBD1 (6 bases). V lost 4 bases and J lost 7, with 16 bases in between. The CDR3 spans 14 residues. In germline, CDR1 is SGHTA, CDR2 FQGTGA.

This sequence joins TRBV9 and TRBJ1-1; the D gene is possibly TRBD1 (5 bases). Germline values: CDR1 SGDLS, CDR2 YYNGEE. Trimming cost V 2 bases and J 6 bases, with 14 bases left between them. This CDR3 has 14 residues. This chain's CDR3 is CASSVGGEGAEAFF. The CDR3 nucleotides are TGTGCCAGCAGCGTCGGGGGTGAGGGCGCTGAAGCTTTCTTT.

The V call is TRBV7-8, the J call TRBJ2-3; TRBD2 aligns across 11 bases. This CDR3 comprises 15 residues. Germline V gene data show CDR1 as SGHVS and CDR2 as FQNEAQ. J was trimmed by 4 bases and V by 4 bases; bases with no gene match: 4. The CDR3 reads CASSSLAGAPDTQYF. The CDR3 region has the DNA TGTGCCAGCAGCTCACTAGCGGGAGCTCCAGATACGCAGTATTTT.

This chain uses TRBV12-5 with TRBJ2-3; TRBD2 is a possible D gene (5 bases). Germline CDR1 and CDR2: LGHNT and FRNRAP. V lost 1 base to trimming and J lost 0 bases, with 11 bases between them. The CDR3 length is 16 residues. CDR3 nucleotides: TGTGCTAGTGGTTTGGGGATCACGGGGAGCACAGATACGCAGTATTTT. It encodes CASGLGITGSTDTQYF.

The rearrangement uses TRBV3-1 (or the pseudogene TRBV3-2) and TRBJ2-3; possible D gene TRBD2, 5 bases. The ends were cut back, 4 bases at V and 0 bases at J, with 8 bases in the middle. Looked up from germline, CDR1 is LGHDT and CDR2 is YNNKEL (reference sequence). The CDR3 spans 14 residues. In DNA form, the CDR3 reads TGTGCCAGCAGCCGCTGGACTAGCACAGATACGCAGTATTTT. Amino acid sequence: CASSRWTSTDTQYF.

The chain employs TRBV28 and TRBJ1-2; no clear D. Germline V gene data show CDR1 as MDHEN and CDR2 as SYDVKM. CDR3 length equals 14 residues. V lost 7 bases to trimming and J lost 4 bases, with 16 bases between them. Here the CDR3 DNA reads TGTGCCAGCAACGGGGATGTACCTAGCTATGGCTACACCTTC. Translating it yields CASNGDVPSYGYTF.

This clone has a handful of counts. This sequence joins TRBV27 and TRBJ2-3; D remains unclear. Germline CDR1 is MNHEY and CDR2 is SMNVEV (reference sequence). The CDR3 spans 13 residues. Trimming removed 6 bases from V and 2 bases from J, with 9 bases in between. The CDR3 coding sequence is TGTGCCAGCAGGAGACAAAACACAGATACGCAGTATTTT. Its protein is CASRRQNTDTQYF.

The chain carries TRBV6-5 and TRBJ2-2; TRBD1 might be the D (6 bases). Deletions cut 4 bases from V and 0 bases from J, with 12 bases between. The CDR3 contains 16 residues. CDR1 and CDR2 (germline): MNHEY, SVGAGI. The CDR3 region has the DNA TGTGCCAGCAGTTTTGGACAGTACGCGAACACCGGGGAGCTGTTTTTT. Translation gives CASSFGQYANTGELFF.

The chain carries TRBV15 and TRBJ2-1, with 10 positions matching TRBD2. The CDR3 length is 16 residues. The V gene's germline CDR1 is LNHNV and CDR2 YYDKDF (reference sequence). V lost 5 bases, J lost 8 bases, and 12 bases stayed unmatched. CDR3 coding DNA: TGTGCCACCAGCGGACCAAAGCGGGGGGGTGTCGATGAGCAGTTCTTC. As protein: CATSGPKRGGVDEQFF.

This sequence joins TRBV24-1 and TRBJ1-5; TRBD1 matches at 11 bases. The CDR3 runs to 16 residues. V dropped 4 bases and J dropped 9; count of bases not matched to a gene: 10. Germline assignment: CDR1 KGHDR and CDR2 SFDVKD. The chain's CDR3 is CATSDSGTGGVRPQHF. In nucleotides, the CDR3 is TGTGCCACCAGTGACTCTGGGACAGGGGGTGTAAGGCCCCAGCATTTT.

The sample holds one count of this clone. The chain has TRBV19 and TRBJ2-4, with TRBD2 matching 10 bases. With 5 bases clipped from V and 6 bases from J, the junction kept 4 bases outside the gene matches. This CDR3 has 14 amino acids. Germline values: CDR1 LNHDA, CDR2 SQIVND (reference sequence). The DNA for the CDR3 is TGTGCCAGTAGTTCAGCGGGAGGGCCAAACATTCAGTACTTC. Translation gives CASSSAGGPNIQYF.

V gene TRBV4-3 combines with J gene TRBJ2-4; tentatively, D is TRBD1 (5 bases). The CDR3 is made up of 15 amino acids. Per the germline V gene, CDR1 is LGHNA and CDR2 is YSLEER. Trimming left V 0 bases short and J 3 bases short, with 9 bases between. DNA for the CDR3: TGCGCCAGCAGCCAAGATACAGGTTACAAAAACATTCAGTACTTC. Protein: CASSQDTGYKNIQYF.

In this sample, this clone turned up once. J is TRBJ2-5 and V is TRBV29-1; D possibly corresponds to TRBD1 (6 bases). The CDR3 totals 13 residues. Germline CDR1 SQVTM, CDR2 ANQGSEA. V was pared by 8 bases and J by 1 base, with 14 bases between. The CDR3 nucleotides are TGCAGCACATCGGACAGCACCCAAGAGACCCAGTACTTC. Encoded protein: CSTSDSTQETQYF. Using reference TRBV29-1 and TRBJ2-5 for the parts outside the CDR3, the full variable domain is SAVISQKPSRDICQRGTSLTIQCQVDSQVTMMFWYRQQPGQSLTLIATANQGSEATYESGFVIDKFPISRPNLTFSTLTVSNMSPEDSSIYLCSTSDSTQETQYFGPGTRLLVL.

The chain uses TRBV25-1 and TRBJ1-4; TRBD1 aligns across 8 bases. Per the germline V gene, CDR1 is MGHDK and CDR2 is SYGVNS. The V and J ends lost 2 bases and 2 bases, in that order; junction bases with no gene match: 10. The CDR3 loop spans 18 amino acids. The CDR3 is CASSETTGAKWTNEKLFF. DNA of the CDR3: TGTGCCAGCAGTGAAACGACAGGGGCTAAGTGGACTAATGAAAAACTGTTTTTT.